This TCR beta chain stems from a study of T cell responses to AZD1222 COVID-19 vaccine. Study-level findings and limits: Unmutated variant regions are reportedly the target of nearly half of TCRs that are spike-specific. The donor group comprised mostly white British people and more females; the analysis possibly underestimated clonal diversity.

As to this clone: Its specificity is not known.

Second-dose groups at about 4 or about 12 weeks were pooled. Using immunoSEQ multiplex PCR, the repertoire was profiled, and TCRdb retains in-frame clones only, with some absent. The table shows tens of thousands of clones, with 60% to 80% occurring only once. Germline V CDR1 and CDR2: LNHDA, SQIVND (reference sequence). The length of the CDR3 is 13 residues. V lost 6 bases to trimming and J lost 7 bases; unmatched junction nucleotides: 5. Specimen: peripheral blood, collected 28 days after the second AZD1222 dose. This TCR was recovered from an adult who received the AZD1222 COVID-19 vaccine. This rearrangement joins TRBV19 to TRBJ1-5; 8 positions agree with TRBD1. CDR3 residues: CASRDRVQQPQHF. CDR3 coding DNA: TGTGCCAGTAGGGACAGGGTGCAACAGCCCCAGCATTTT.